The present entry profiles one TCR beta chain with its context. Its antigen is unidentified. The data derive from a study of CD8+ T cells in alopecia areata. Study outcomes and limitations: Scalp clonality and expanded CD8+ clones among the top 100 were significantly decreased by tofacitinib.

The treatment was: oral pan-JAK inhibitor, 5-10 mg twice daily. This CDR3 is built from 13 residues. The germline V gene encodes CDR1 SEHNR and CDR2 FQNEAQ (reference sequence). With 2 bases removed from V and 3 bases from J, the gap between germline ends came to 2 bases. Extracted from the samples, RNA was reverse transcribed into cDNA to serve as the sequencing template. Clones were sequenced by immunoSEQ multiplex PCR, and TCRdb holds only the in-frame ones, with some missing. The repertoire consists of approximately 190,000 clones, with roughly 64% occurring once and the leading ten covering 5.5%.

The chain carries TRBV7-9 and TRBJ2-6, with D uncertain. The sequence came from a human donor with alopecia areata. Sequences were derived from CD4+ T cells sorted from blood, sampled at week 24, from a patient treated with tofacitinib. DNA of the CDR3: TGTGCCAGCAGCTTACGTGGGGCCAACGTCCTGACTTTC. Its protein product is CASSLRGANVLTF.